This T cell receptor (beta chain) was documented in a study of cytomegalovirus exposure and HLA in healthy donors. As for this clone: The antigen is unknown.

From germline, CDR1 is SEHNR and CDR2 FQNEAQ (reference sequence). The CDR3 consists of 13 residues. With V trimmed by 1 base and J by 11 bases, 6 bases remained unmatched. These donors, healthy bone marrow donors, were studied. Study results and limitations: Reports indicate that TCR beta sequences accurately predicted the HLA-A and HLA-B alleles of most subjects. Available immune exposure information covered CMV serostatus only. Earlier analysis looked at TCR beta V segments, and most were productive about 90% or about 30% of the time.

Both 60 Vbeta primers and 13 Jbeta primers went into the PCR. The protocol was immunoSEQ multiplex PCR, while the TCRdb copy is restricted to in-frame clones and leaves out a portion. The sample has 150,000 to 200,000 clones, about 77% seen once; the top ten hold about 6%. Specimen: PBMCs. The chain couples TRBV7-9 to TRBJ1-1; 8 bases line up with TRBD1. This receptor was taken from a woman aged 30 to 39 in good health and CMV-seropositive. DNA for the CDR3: TGTGCCAGCAGCTTAGGACAGGGGATGAGGGCTTTCTTT. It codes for CASSLGQGMRAFF.